These 7 T cell receptor beta chains originate from one sample sequenced in a study of blood T cells in healthy people across ages. The authors ran a second PCR of roughly 6 to 12 cycles using a sample-barcoded 5' primer and a J-beta primer mix. In TCRdb, the 5' RACE reads were re-called with MiXCR into one record per CDR3 protein. The sample lists 1.5 million to 2 million distinct CDR3 sequences, around half occurring once. Sequencing input: blood. These receptors all stem from a middle-aged woman in good health.

This chain uses TRBV12-3 or TRBV12-4 with TRBJ2-5; the D gene is possibly TRBD2 (6 bases). There are 14 residues in the CDR3. V lost 2 bases and J 4 bases, leaving 11 bases between the germline ends. The CDR3 coding sequence is TGTGCCAGCAGTTTAAGTACGGGAGCAGAGACCCAGTACTTC. Translation gives CASSLSTGAETQYF.

In nucleotides, the CDR3 is TGCAGCGTTGAACGGGGGGGGGAGGCAGATACGCAGTATTTT. Encoded protein: CSVERGGEADTQYF. The rearrangement uses TRBV29-1 and TRBJ2-3; 8 bases are a match to TRBD2. Per germline, CDR1 SQVTM and CDR2 ANQGSEA. The CDR3 is made up of 14 amino acids. The V segment lost 2 bases and the J segment 4 bases; nucleotides outside the gene matches: 5.

This chain joins TRBV20-1 and TRBJ2-1; a weak D match, TRBD1 (6 bases). The J call may be faulty, since TRBJ2-7 better matches the DNA end. Germline CDR1 DFQATT, CDR2 SNEGSKA (reference sequence). The CDR3 extends over 14 amino acids. The CDR3 DNA sequence: TGCAGTGCTCTCCTTGAGGGGGTCTACAATGAGCAGTACTTC. Amino acids: CSALLEGVYNEQYF.

This clonotype was seen only a few times. The J gene is TRBJ2-5, the V gene TRBV10-3; possible D gene TRBD2, 5 bases. CDR1 and CDR2 from the germline V gene are ENHRY and SYGVKD. The CDR3 is 12 residues long. The V end was cut by 6 bases, the J end by 4 bases, with 9 bases between. CDR3 sequence reads: CAISLEGETQYF. In nucleotides, the CDR3 is TGTGCCATCAGCCTAGAGGGAGAGACCCAGTACTTC.

This clonotype is a singleton in its sample. The V and J genes are TRBV28 and TRBJ2-1; D is ambiguous. The CDR3 is 11 residues long. With 6 bases removed from V and 8 bases from J, the gap between germline ends came to 8 bases. The germline V gene has CDR1 MDHEN and CDR2 SYDVKM. Written as DNA, the CDR3 is TGTGCCAGCAGGGAAGTCGATGAGCAGTTCTTC. Encoded protein: CASREVDEQFF.

This clonotype appeared once. This chain joins TRBV28 and TRBJ1-4; 8 positions agree with TRBD1. This CDR3 region has 15 residues. In germline, CDR1 is MDHEN, CDR2 SYDVKM. The V gene end was trimmed by 8 bases and the J gene end by 7 bases; junction bases not matched to a gene: 12. The CDR3 spells CASGGPGQESEKLFF. In nucleotides, the CDR3 is TGTGCCAGCGGCGGCCCGGGACAGGAGAGTGAAAAACTGTTTTTT.

The chain has TRBV12-3 or TRBV12-4 and TRBJ1-2, with D perhaps matching TRBD1 (6 bases). The CDR3 consists of 16 residues. The V end lost 5 bases, the J end lost 6 bases, and 22 bases lay between the germline ends. The CDR3 reads CASSPYRGRGFDGYTF. CDR3 DNA sequence: TGTGCCAGCAGTCCTTACCGGGGCAGGGGCTTTGATGGCTACACCTTC.